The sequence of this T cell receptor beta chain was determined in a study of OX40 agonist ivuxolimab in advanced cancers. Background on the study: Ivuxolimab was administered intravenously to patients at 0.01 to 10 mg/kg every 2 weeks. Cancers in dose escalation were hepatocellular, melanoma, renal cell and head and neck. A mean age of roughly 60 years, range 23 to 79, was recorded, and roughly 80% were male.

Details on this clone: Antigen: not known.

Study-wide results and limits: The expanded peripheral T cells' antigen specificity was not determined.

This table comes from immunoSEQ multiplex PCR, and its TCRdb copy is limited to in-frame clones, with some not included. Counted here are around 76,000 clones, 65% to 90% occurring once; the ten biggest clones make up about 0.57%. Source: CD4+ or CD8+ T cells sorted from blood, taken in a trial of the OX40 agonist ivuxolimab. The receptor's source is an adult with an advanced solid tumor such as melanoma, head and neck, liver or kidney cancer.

Here the CDR3 DNA reads TGCAGCGGTGACCCCGCAGCCGGTTACGCTTACAATGAGCAGTTCTTC. Protein sequence: CSGDPAAGYAYNEQFF. The chain is built from TRBV29-1 and TRBJ2-1, with D unclear. From germline, CDR1 is SQVTM and CDR2 ANQGSEA. V was cut by 7 bases and J by 4 bases, with 23 bases left in between. This CDR3 spans 16 amino acids.